The 32 T cell receptor beta chains listed next were all sequenced from one sample in a study of spatial heterogeneity in lung cancer. Broader study findings: Expanded intratumoral alpha and beta TCR counts tracked tumor mutation counts.

For these TCRs, the target antigens are not known. Time point meaning: sample taken at primary tumor resection. MiXCR, run by TCRdb on the 5' RACE reads, gives a single entry per CDR3 protein. The table shows about 6,800 distinct CDR3 sequences, with 13% to 15% occurring only once. This sample comprised lung tumor tissue, obtained at surgery. The receptors come from a female donor with early-stage non-small cell lung cancer.

This clonotype appeared many times. Because the library targeted alpha chains, this beta chain is an off-target read whose size means little. The V gene is TRBV20-1, the J gene TRBJ2-4; 8 nucleotides match TRBD1. CDR1 is DFQATT, CDR2 SNEGSKA, per germline (reference sequence). V shed 5 bases and J 2 bases; nucleotides not matched to a gene: 2. The CDR3 sequence is 13 residues long. In nucleotides, the CDR3 is TGCAGTGCTGGGGACAGGACCAAAAACATTCAGTACTTC. Amino acids: CSAGDRTKNIQYF.

Concerning this clonotype itself: The library was prepared for alpha chains; this beta chain is a stray read, so its frequency means little. This sequence joins TRBV4-3 and TRBJ2-1, with D unclear. Trimming took off 0 bases at V and 0 bases at J, with 6 bases between the two ends. CDR1 and CDR2 (germline): LGHNA, YSLEER. This CDR3 is built from 15 residues. The CDR3 sequence: CASSQDWGSYNEQFF. Written as DNA, the CDR3 is TGCGCCAGCAGCCAAGATTGGGGCTCCTACAATGAGCAGTTCTTC.

At least ten counts were recorded for this clonotype. Since it is a stray read in a library aimed at alpha chains, this beta chain has a size that is not meaningful. J is TRBJ2-3 and V is TRBV7-2; D is uncertain. V lost 1 base and J 2 bases, leaving 7 bases between the germline ends. In germline, CDR1 is SGHTA, CDR2 FQGNSA. This CDR3 region has 14 residues. The DNA for the CDR3 is TGTGCCAGCAGCTTAGGAGGCGCCACAGATACGCAGTATTTT. Translation: CASSLGGATDTQYF.

In this sample, this clonotype turned up many times. This beta chain lies outside the target of a library built for alpha chains; its clone size means little. The V and J genes are TRBV28 and TRBJ2-7, with 9 positions matching TRBD1. This CDR3 spans 19 amino acids. The V segment lost 10 bases and the J segment 1 base; nucleotides outside the gene matches: 23. In germline, CDR1 is MDHEN, CDR2 SYDVKM. The CDR3, as DNA: TGTGCCACCCACGCCCTCAGGGGAACGGGACAGGGTAGTTCCTACGAGCAGTACTTC. It encodes CATHALRGTGQGSSYEQYF.

Concerning this clonotype itself: Since it is a stray read in a library aimed at alpha chains, this beta chain has a size that is not meaningful. The chain employs TRBV11-3 and TRBJ1-1, with TRBD1 as a possible D gene (6 bases). The CDR3 length is 14 residues. V shed 4 bases and J shed 3 bases, with 12 bases lying between them. Germline CDR1 and CDR2: SGHNT and YENEEA. This CDR3 is CASSSPRGYTEAFF. The CDR3 nucleotides are TGTGCCAGCAGCTCACCGAGGGGGTACACTGAAGCTTTCTTT.

This clonotype was recorded once. This beta chain appears as a stray read in a library generated for alpha chains; its size is not informative. The rearrangement joins TRBV28 to TRBJ2-2; a weak D match, TRBD2 (5 bases). CDR1 and CDR2 from the germline V gene are MDHEN and SYDVKM. This CDR3 comprises 16 residues. V was shortened by 5 bases and J by 6 bases, with 19 bases between the two germline ends. CDR3 residues: CASSPAGIRVPGELFF. CDR3 in DNA: TGTGCCAGCAGTCCGGCCGGGATAAGGGTCCCCGGGGAGCTGTTTTTT.

Ten or more counts support this clonotype. The library was prepared for alpha chains; this beta chain is a stray read, so its frequency means little. The chain carries TRBV7-9 and TRBJ2-2, with D uncertain. The CDR3 has 13 residues. Germline V gene sequence: CDR1 SEHNR, CDR2 FQNEAQ (reference sequence). Trimming shortened V by 7 bases and J by 3 bases, and 9 bases separated the two germline ends. Here the CDR3 reads CASTPGYTGELFF. The CDR3 DNA follows: TGTGCCAGCACCCCGGGTTACACCGGGGAGCTGTTTTTT. Full variable domain (outside the CDR3, taken from reference TRBV7-9 and TRBJ2-2): DTGVSQNPRHKITKRGQNVTFRCDPISEHNRLYWYRQTLGQGPEFLTYFQNEAQLEKSRLLSDRFSAERPKGSFSTLEIQRTEQGDSAMYLCASTPGYTGELFFGEGSRLTVL.

This clonotype was counted at least ten times. This beta chain is an off-target read within a library intended for alpha chains, so its frequency means little. The J gene is TRBJ1-1, the V gene TRBV7-9; no definite D call. Looked up from germline, CDR1 is SEHNR and CDR2 is FQNEAQ (reference sequence). The CDR3 contains 13 residues. V lost 4 bases, J lost 11 bases, and 17 bases lay in between. The CDR3 spells CASSWIEDGEAFF. CDR3 sequence (DNA): TGTGCCAGCAGCTGGATAGAGGACGGAGAGGCTTTCTTT.

This clonotype is classed as medium-sized (0.01 to 0.1%). This beta chain turned up in a library designed for alpha chains; as an off-target read, its abundance says little. V usage is TRBV12-3 or TRBV12-4 and J usage is TRBJ2-7; D might be TRBD1 or TRBD2, each matching 5 bases. The V gene lost 1 base and the J gene lost 2 bases, with 9 bases spanning the gap. The CDR3 contains 14 residues. The CDR3 spells CASSLVGTTYEQYF. In DNA form, the CDR3 reads TGTGCCAGCAGTTTAGTCGGGACGACCTACGAGCAGTACTTC.

Concerning this clonotype: This beta chain is a stray sequence in a library constructed for alpha chains; its clone size is not meaningful. The V and J genes are TRBV5-1 and TRBJ1-1; no definite D call. V was clipped by 0 bases and J by 9 bases, with 9 bases between them. The germline V gene has CDR1 SGHRS and CDR2 YFSETQ. This CDR3 is 12 amino acids long. The CDR3 reads CASSLEGRKAFF. As DNA, the CDR3 is TGCGCCAGCAGCTTGGAGGGTAGAAAAGCTTTCTTT.

By sample share, this clonotype is medium-sized. Little can be read into the size of this beta chain, an off-target read in a library designed for alpha chains. The V call is TRBV4-1, the J call TRBJ1-2; unclear D gene. The CDR3 is 15 amino acids. Germline loops: CDR1 MGHRA, CDR2 YSYEKL. V was pared by 3 bases and J by 6 bases, with 17 bases between. The CDR3 protein is CASSHQVGRMDGYTF. In DNA form, the CDR3 reads TGCGCCAGCAGCCACCAAGTTGGGAGAATGGATGGCTACACCTTC.

By sample fraction, this clonotype is medium-sized. Because the library targeted alpha chains, this beta chain is an off-target read whose size means little. J is TRBJ1-1 and V is TRBV6-5; D unresolved. Germline CDR1 and CDR2: MNHEY and SVGAGI. V gave up 5 bases and J gave up 10 bases, with 14 bases separating them. This CDR3 spans 12 amino acids. The CDR3 is CASSNLGRGAFF. In DNA form, the CDR3 reads TGTGCCAGCAGTAACCTAGGACGTGGAGCTTTCTTT.

Regarding this clonotype: This beta chain is a stray read from a library made for alpha chains; its abundance is not meaningful. The genes are TRBV4-2 and TRBJ2-3, with D unclear. The germline CDR1 and CDR2 sequences are LGHNA and YNFKEQ. Trimming removed 0 bases from V and 2 bases from J, with 18 bases in between. The CDR3 length is 18 residues. The CDR3 loop reads CASSQDPQVADFTDTQYF. The CDR3 region has the DNA TGTGCCAGCAGCCAAGATCCCCAGGTAGCCGACTTCACAGATACGCAGTATTTT.

This clonotype was seen at least ten times. Since it is a stray read in a library aimed at alpha chains, this beta chain has a size that is not meaningful. The chain has TRBV28 and TRBJ2-7; D not resolved. V lost 4 bases to trimming and J lost 2 bases, with 6 bases between them. The CDR3 covers 12 residues. CDR1 is MDHEN and CDR2 is SYDVKM in the germline V gene. The CDR3 is CASSWVAYEQYF. The CDR3 nucleotides are TGTGCCAGCAGTTGGGTAGCCTACGAGCAGTACTTC.

This clonotype is labeled large. This beta chain is a stray sequence in a library constructed for alpha chains; its clone size is not meaningful. The V gene is TRBV4-3, the J gene TRBJ1-1; 9 bases align to TRBD1. This CDR3 has 14 residues. The V gene's germline CDR1 is LGHNA and CDR2 YSLEER. Trimming took 8 bases from V and 3 from J; bases not matched to a gene: 7. This chain's CDR3 is CASSNRGRDTEAFF. In DNA, the CDR3 is TGCGCCAGCTCAAACAGGGGGCGCGACACTGAAGCTTTCTTT.

This clonotype is categorized as medium-sized. A library made for alpha chains picked up this beta chain off target, so its size means little. This chain uses TRBV7-2 with TRBJ1-2, with D uncertain. Trimming removed 4 bases at V and 7 bases at J, with 22 bases between. This CDR3 contains 16 residues. From germline, CDR1 is SGHTA and CDR2 FQGNSA. CDR3 sequence reads: CASSYQGGPRSSGYTF. In nucleotides, the CDR3 is TGTGCCAGCAGCTACCAAGGTGGCCCCCGTTCGTCTGGCTACACCTTC.

This clonotype was seen many times. This beta chain is a stray read from a library made for alpha chains; its abundance is not meaningful. The rearrangement links TRBV29-1 to TRBJ1-1; D possibly corresponds to TRBD1 (6 bases). Trimming pared 3 bases from V and 0 bases from J, leaving 14 bases between. The CDR3 has 15 residues. Germline CDR1 SQVTM, CDR2 ANQGSEA. DNA of the CDR3: TGCAGCGTTGAGGGGGGGGGCAGGATGAACACTGAAGCTTTCTTT. It specifies CSVEGGGRMNTEAFF.

Details on this clonotype: This beta chain is off target for a library built for alpha chains, so its abundance means little. V gene TRBV5-1 combines with J gene TRBJ2-7; possibly TRBD1 or TRBD2 for D (5 bases each). In germline, CDR1 is SGHRS, CDR2 YFSETQ. This CDR3 region has 15 residues. V lost 2 bases and J 4 bases, leaving 16 bases between the germline ends. In DNA, the CDR3 is TGCGCCAGCAGCTTAGTCCCGGGACCCGCTTACGAGCAGTACTTC. This codes for CASSLVPGPAYEQYF.

The table lists this clonotype with many counts. This beta chain is a stray sequence in a library constructed for alpha chains; its clone size is not meaningful. This chain links TRBV6-5 with TRBJ1-5; the match to TRBD1 covers 10 bases. The CDR3 has 15 residues. V was pared by 5 bases and J by 1 base, with 2 bases of the junction left unmatched. Germline CDR1 MNHEY, CDR2 SVGAGI. The CDR3 DNA reads TGTGCCAGCAGTGAGGACAGGGGGAGCAATCAGCCCCAGCATTTT. This translates into CASSEDRGSNQPQHF.

By share of the sample, this clonotype is medium-sized. Little can be read into the size of this beta chain, an off-target read in a library designed for alpha chains. The V call is TRBV28, the J call TRBJ1-5, with D possibly matching TRBD1 (5 bases). Germline V gene data show CDR1 as MDHEN and CDR2 as SYDVKM. CDR3 length: 15 residues. V lost 7 bases and J 0 bases, leaving 13 bases between the germline ends. As DNA, the CDR3 is TGTGCCAGCATTGGTGACAGAAATAGCAATCAGCCCCAGCATTTT. Its translation is CASIGDRNSNQPQHF. Variable domain in full (rest from reference TRBV28 and TRBJ1-5): DVKVTQSSRYLVKRTGEKVFLECVQDMDHENMFWYRQDPGLGLRLIYFSYDVKMKEKGDIPEGYSVSREKKERFSLILESASTNQTSMYLCASIGDRNSNQPQHFGDGTRLSIL.

This clonotype came up a few times. This beta chain lies outside the target of a library built for alpha chains; its clone size means little. The J gene is TRBJ1-2, the V gene TRBV5-8; TRBD1 is a possible D gene (5 bases). Trimming stripped 0 bases from V and 3 bases from J, with 12 bases between. The CDR3 runs to 15 residues. In germline, CDR1 is SGHTS, CDR2 YDEGEE. The DNA of the CDR3 is TGTGCCAGCAGCTTGGGACAGCCGGGCTACTATGGCTACACCTTC. As protein: CASSLGQPGYYGYTF.

There are many counts of this clonotype. This beta chain is an off-target read within a library intended for alpha chains, so its frequency means little. This chain uses TRBV30 with TRBJ1-6; 7 bases are shared with TRBD1. CDR3 length equals 16 residues. The germline V gene has CDR1 GTSNPN and CDR2 SVGIG (reference sequence). Trimming at V came to 0 bases and at J to 8 bases, leaving 10 bases not matched to a gene. CDR3 bases: TGTGCCTGGAGTGTCCCTCGACAGGGAATTGATTCACCCCTCCACTTT. Translated, it gives CAWSVPRQGIDSPLHF.

This clonotype qualifies as medium-sized. The library was designed around alpha chains, so this beta chain is a stray read whose abundance carries little weight. The chain links TRBV7-6 to TRBJ2-5; the D gene is possibly TRBD2 (6 bases). The germline gives CDR1 SGHVS, CDR2 FNYEAQ. CDR3 size: 15 residues. Trimming cost V 5 bases and J 5 bases, with 18 bases left between them. In DNA, the CDR3 is TGTGCCAGCAGCCCCCTTTCGGGGGTTGATGAGACCCAGTACTTC. This translates into CASSPLSGVDETQYF.

At least ten counts were recorded for this clonotype. Since the library was made to target alpha chains, this beta chain is a stray read and its abundance is not meaningful. V and J are TRBV7-2 and TRBJ1-3; no clear D. V was trimmed by 2 bases and J by 1 base, leaving 3 bases between them. The CDR3 runs to 13 residues. From germline, CDR1 is SGHTA and CDR2 FQGNSA. CDR3 loop: CASSLKSGNTIYF. Here the CDR3 DNA reads TGTGCCAGCAGCTTAAAATCTGGAAACACCATATATTTT.

Notes on this clonotype: As an off-target read in a library built for alpha chains, this beta chain has a frequency of little significance. V usage is TRBV28 and J usage is TRBJ2-1; 16 nucleotides align to TRBD2. J was trimmed by 13 bases and V by 6 bases; bases with no gene match: 27. The CDR3 runs to 21 residues. The V gene's germline CDR1 is MDHEN and CDR2 SYDVKM. DNA of the CDR3: TGTGCCAGCAGACCCATCGCCGGGACTAGCGGGAGGGCCTCGACCTGGGGTCGTCAGTTCTTC. This sequence encodes CASRPIAGTSGRASTWGRQFF.

This clonotype was counted at least ten times. This beta chain represents an off-target read in a library built for alpha chains; its size is of limited meaning. The chain combines TRBV19 with TRBJ2-5, with D possibly being TRBD1 (5 bases). There are 13 residues in the CDR3. V lost 9 bases, J lost 5 bases, and 16 bases lay in between. Germline V lookup: CDR1 LNHDA, CDR2 SQIVND (reference sequence). The CDR3 bases are TGTGCCAGCCAGGGTTGGTCTTCGGAGACCCAGTACTTC. Residues: CASQGWSSETQYF.

This clonotype ranks as large. The size of this beta chain means little, since it is a stray read in a library made for alpha chains. The chain combines TRBV5-1 with TRBJ1-1; D is uncertain. CDR3 length: 15 residues. In germline, CDR1 is SGHRS, CDR2 YFSETQ. Trimming removed 4 bases at V and 2 bases at J, with 15 bases between. The CDR3 DNA is TGCGCCAGCAGCCAGGACCTGGTTGGAAACACTGAAGCTTTCTTT. As protein: CASSQDLVGNTEAFF. Using reference TRBV5-1 and TRBJ1-1 for the parts outside the CDR3, the full variable domain is KAGVTQTPRYLIKTRGQQVTLSCSPISGHRSVSWYQQTPGQGLQFLFEYFSETQRNKGNFPGRFSGRQFSNSRSEMNVSTLELGDSALYLCASSQDLVGNTEAFFGQGTRLTVV.

In its sample, this clonotype ranks as medium-sized (0.01 to 0.1%). The size of this beta chain means little, since it is a stray read in a library made for alpha chains. This chain uses TRBV20-1 with TRBJ1-6; 11 bases map to TRBD1. V was clipped by 6 bases and J by 8 bases; unmatched bases: 6. Germline CDR1 is DFQATT and CDR2 is SNEGSKA (reference sequence). The CDR3 runs to 14 residues. The CDR3 spells CSAPGQGVDSPLHF. Here the CDR3 DNA reads TGCAGTGCGCCGGGACAGGGGGTGGATTCACCCCTCCACTTT.

On this clonotype: Little can be read into the size of this beta chain, an off-target read in a library designed for alpha chains. The chain joins TRBV13 to TRBJ2-1, with unresolved D. CDR1 and CDR2 from the germline V gene are PRHDT and FYEKMQ (reference sequence). The CDR3 contains 12 residues. Trimming shortened V by 5 bases and J by 6 bases, and 8 bases separated the two germline ends. DNA of the CDR3: TGTGCCAGCAGCGCGCCCGGCAATGAGCAGTTCTTC. Translated: CASSAPGNEQFF. The complete variable domain, with remaining parts taken from reference TRBV13 and TRBJ2-1, reads AAGVIQSPRHLIKEKRETATLKCYPIPRHDTVYWYQQGPGQDPQFLISFYEKMQSDKGSIPDRFSAQQFSDYHSELNMSSLELGDSALYFCASSAPGNEQFFGPGTRLTVL.

This clonotype was detected ten times or more. The library was prepared for alpha chains; this beta chain is a stray read, so its frequency means little. The rearrangement joins TRBV6-1 to TRBJ2-3, with a possible D match to TRBD2 (7 bases). Between the trimmed V and J ends, which lost 6 bases and 1 base, there was a span of 20 bases. This CDR3 is 17 amino acids long. CDR1 is MNHNS, CDR2 SASEGT, per germline. This chain's CDR3 is CASSPIAGGPGTDTQYF. DNA for the CDR3: TGTGCCAGCAGCCCTATAGCCGGGGGGCCCGGCACAGATACGCAGTATTTT.

This clonotype is labeled medium-sized. The library was built for alpha chains, so this beta chain is an off-target read and its size means little. The V call is TRBV2, the J call TRBJ2-3, with a tentative D call TRBD2 (6 bases). CDR1 is SNHLY, CDR2 FYNNEI, per germline. V gave up 5 bases and J gave up 1 base, with 19 bases separating them. The CDR3 is 17 residues long. The CDR3 protein is CASSKGGRGAGTDTQYF. The CDR3 DNA follows: TGTGCCAGCAGTAAGGGAGGTCGGGGCGCAGGCACAGATACGCAGTATTTT.

This clonotype is labeled medium-sized. Since the library was made to target alpha chains, this beta chain is a stray read and its abundance is not meaningful. This chain connects TRBV20-1 to TRBJ1-1, with D maybe TRBD1 (6 bases). V dropped 7 bases and J dropped 2 bases, with 17 bases sitting between them. In germline, CDR1 is DFQATT, CDR2 SNEGSKA (reference sequence). The length of the CDR3 is 14 residues. The CDR3 DNA reads TGCAGTGGTAAAGGGCCGGGGGCAAACACTGAAGCTTTCTTT. It encodes CSGKGPGANTEAFF.